This is a list of T cell receptor beta chains from one sample in a study of CD8 T cells in Susac syndrome. Each CDR3 protein is one row after TCRdb ran MiXCR on the immunoSEQ multiplex PCR reads. The data contain about 120,000 distinct CDR3 sequences, 85% to 95% of them seen just once; the ten biggest clones take up roughly 0.12%. What was sequenced was CD8+ T cells from PBMCs. The receptors come from a human donor in good health. The CDR3 runs from the conserved cysteine through the conserved F or W. D genes are given only for firm matches. Only some rows state a clone size, as once, few, many or a class for expanded clones.

size: .; V: TRBV27; J: TRBJ1-4; D: .; CDR3: CASSLNERGKLFF; DNA: TGTGCCAGCAGTCTTAACGAGCGCGGAAAACTGTTTTTT
size: .; V: TRBV7-9; J: TRBJ1-1; D: .; CDR3: CASQLGGREEAFF; DNA: TGTGCCAGTCAGTTGGGGGGCCGTGAGGAAGCTTTCTTT
size: .; V: TRBV4-3; J: TRBJ2-1; D: .; CDR3: CASSQDPGGPYNEQFF; DNA: TGCGCCAGCAGCCAAGACCCGGGGGGCCCCTACAATGAGCAGTTCTTC
size: .; V: TRBV20-1; J: TRBJ2-2; D: TRBD2; CDR3: CSARVGGTPGELFF; DNA: TGCAGTGCTAGAGTCGGGGGGACGCCCGGGGAGCTGTTTTTT
size: .; V: TRBV3-1; J: TRBJ2-2; D: .; CDR3: CASSHGVGGPGSGELFF; DNA: TGTGCCAGCAGCCATGGGGTAGGGGGGCCGGGATCCGGGGAGCTGTTTTTT
size: .; V: TRBV7-2; J: TRBJ2-1; D: TRBD2; CDR3: CASSLWAGTNNEQFF; DNA: TGTGCCAGCAGCTTATGGGCAGGGACTAACAATGAGCAGTTCTTC
size: .; V: TRBV19; J: TRBJ1-1; D: .; CDR3: CASRVSLFTEAFF; DNA: TGTGCCAGTAGGGTCAGCCTTTTTACTGAAGCTTTCTTT
size: .; V: TRBV6-6; J: TRBJ2-1; D: .; CDR3: CASTGVYNEQFF; DNA: TGTGCCAGCACAGGTGTCTACAATGAGCAGTTCTTC
size: once; V: TRBV11-1; J: TRBJ2-1; D: .; CDR3: CASSLSYSIVEQFF; DNA: TGTGCCAGCAGCTTATCGTACAGTATTGTTGAGCAGTTCTTC
size: .; V: TRBV12-3/TRBV12-4; J: TRBJ1-5; D: TRBD1; CDR3: CASREGQGYQPQHF; DNA: TGTGCCAGCAGAGAGGGACAGGGGTACCAGCCCCAGCATTTT
size: .; V: TRBV6-5; J: TRBJ2-3; D: TRBD1; CDR3: CASQGASTDTQYF; DNA: TGTGCCAGCCAGGGGGCTTCCACAGATACGCAGTATTTT
size: .; V: TRBV27; J: TRBJ1-2; D: .; CDR3: CASSLGGVEGYTF; DNA: TGTGCCAGCAGTTTAGGGGGAGTGGAAGGCTACACCTTC
size: .; V: TRBV14; J: TRBJ1-1; D: .; CDR3: CASSQDLTAEAFF; DNA: TGTGCCAGCAGCCAAGATTTGACCGCTGAAGCTTTCTTT
size: .; V: TRBV6-2/TRBV6-3; J: TRBJ2-7; D: TRBD1; CDR3: CASSGDSNFYEQYF; DNA: TGTGCCAGCAGTGGGGACAGCAACTTCTACGAGCAGTACTTC
size: .; V: TRBV3-1; J: TRBJ2-5; D: .; CDR3: CASSQVAGRETQYF; DNA: TGTGCCAGCAGCCAAGTTGCGGGACGGGAGACCCAGTACTTC
size: .; V: TRBV6-2/TRBV6-3; J: TRBJ2-7; D: TRBD2; CDR3: CAIAGGPPYEQYF; DNA: TGTGCCATCGCGGGAGGGCCTCCCTACGAGCAGTACTTC
size: .; V: TRBV5-8; J: TRBJ2-2; D: .; CDR3: CASSGRLTNTGELFF; DNA: TGTGCCAGCAGTGGCCGGTTAACGAACACCGGGGAGCTGTTTTTT
size: .; V: TRBV29-1; J: TRBJ2-1; D: TRBD1; CDR3: CSVEPGQYNEQFF; DNA: TGCAGCGTTGAGCCGGGACAGTACAATGAGCAGTTCTTC